This T cell receptor beta chain was found in a study of blood T cell repertoires in COVID-19. Background on the study: There were acute and convalescent COVID-19 samples, and they came from the United States, Italy and Spain.

Looked up from germline, CDR1 is MNHEY and CDR2 is SMNVEV (reference sequence). After removal of 3 bases from V and 5 bases from J, the junction contained 5 bases not matched to a gene. The CDR3 extends over 17 amino acids. Per the original methods: Reference gene primer amplification gave estimated nucleated cell counts. Assay used: immunoSEQ multiplex PCR; TCRdb lists only in-frame clones, some missing. That table is the source of V, J and clone size, and D and trimming were worked out from the DNA. The sample holds about 200,000 clones, approximately 86% seen once. The V call is TRBV27, the J call TRBJ2-2; 14 bases map to TRBD2. The receptor was derived from a woman in her 30s who had been exposed to COVID-19. Sample: PBMCs or T cells enriched from blood (not recorded which). The CDR3 sequence is CASSFSRTSGGTGELFF. Written as DNA, the CDR3 is TGTGCCAGCAGTTTCAGTCGGACTAGCGGGGGGACCGGGGAGCTGTTTTTT.